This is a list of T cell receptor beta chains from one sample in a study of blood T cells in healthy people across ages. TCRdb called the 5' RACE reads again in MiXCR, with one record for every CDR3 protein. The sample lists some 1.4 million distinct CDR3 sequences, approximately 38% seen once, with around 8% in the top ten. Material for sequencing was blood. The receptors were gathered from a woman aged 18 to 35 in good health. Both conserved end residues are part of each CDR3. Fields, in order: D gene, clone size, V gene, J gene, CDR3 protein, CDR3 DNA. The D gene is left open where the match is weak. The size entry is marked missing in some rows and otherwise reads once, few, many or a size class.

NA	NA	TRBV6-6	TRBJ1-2	CASKANYGYTF	TGTGCCAGCAAAGCTAACTATGGCTACACCTTC
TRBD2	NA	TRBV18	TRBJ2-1	CASSPQTSGIHEQFF	TGTGCCAGCTCACCACAGACTAGCGGGATCCATGAGCAGTTCTTC
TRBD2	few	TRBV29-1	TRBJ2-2	CSALAGGRTGELFF	TGCAGCGCACTAGCGGGAGGAAGAACCGGGGAGCTGTTTTTT
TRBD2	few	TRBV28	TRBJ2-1	CASSSPAAGESYNEQFF	TGTGCCAGCAGCTCCCCCGCGGCGGGGGAGTCCTACAATGAGCAGTTCTTC
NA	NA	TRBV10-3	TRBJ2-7	CAISEGAGLGEQYF	TGTGCCATCAGTGAGGGGGCAGGCTTAGGCGAGCAGTACTTC
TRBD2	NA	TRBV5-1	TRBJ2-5	CASSKGLAGDKAQYF	TGCGCCAGCAGCAAGGGACTAGCGGGAGATAAGGCCCAGTACTTC
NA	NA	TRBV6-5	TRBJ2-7	CASSYSRLGGPYEQYF	TGTGCCAGCAGTTACTCTCGGTTGGGGGGGCCCTACGAGCAGTACTTC
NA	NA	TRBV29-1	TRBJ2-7	CSVRDIYYEQYF	TGCAGCGTCCGGGACATCTACTACGAGCAGTACTTC
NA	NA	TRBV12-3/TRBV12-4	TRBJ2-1	CASRLLGNEQFF	TGTGCCAGCAGGCTTTTGGGGAATGAGCAGTTCTTC
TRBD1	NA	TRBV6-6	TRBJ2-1	CASDPGTGGPNEQFF	TGTGCCAGCGACCCAGGGACAGGGGGCCCCAATGAGCAGTTCTTC
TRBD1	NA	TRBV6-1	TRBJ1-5	CAIRTGTGSNQPQHF	TGTGCCATTCGTACCGGGACAGGAAGCAATCAGCCCCAGCATTTT
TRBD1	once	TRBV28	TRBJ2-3	CASSGGGQGSDTQFF	TGTGCCAGCAGTGGGGGGGGACAGGGATCGGATACGCAGTTTTTT
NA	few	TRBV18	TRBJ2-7	CASSPRTVSSYEQYF	TGTGCCAGCTCACCAAGGACGGTCAGCTCCTACGAGCAGTACTTC
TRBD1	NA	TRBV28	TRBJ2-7	CASSPWTGNYEQYF	TGTGCCAGCAGTCCGTGGACAGGGAACTACGAGCAGTACTTC
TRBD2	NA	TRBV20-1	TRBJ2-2	CSAGRARGSTGELFF	TGCAGTGCGGGACGGGCGCGGGGGTCCACCGGGGAGCTGTTTTTT
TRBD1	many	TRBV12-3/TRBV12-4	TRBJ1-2	CASTGQGNYGYTF	TGTGCCAGCACCGGACAGGGGAACTATGGCTACACCTTC
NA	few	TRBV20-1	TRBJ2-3	CSARDEVTDTQYF	TGCAGTGCTAGAGATGAGGTTACAGATACGCAGTATTTT
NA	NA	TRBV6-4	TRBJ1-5	CASSELVHQPQHF	TGTGCCAGCAGTGAGTTGGTTCATCAGCCCCAGCATTTT
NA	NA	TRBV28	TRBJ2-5	CASRAFEGETQYF	TGTGCCAGCAGGGCCTTCGAGGGTGAGACCCAGTACTTC
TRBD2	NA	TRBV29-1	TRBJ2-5	CSAQKGRGDEQYF	TGCAGCGCCCAAAAGGGGCGGGGGGATGAGCAGTACTTC
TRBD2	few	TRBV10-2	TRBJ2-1	CASIPQGVSGGEQFF	TGCGCCAGCATCCCTCAGGGGGTTAGCGGGGGTGAGCAGTTCTTC
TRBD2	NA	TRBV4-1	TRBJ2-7	CASSFGLAGLYEQYF	TGCGCCAGCAGTTTTGGACTAGCGGGCCTCTACGAGCAGTACTTC
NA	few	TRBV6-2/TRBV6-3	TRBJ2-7	CASSRDVFQGAYEQYF	TGTGCCAGCAGCCGGGACGTCTTCCAAGGCGCCTACGAGCAGTACTTC
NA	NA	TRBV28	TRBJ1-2	CASSSQTTGYGYTF	TGTGCCAGCAGTTCCCAGACGACCGGCTATGGCTACACCTTC